This T cell receptor beta chain was captured in a study of T cell responses to AZD1222 COVID-19 vaccine. General study points: Only after the peak T cell response were repertoires sampled. After two AZD1222 doses, spike-specific TCR breadth and depth rose versus day 0. The sample set comprised mostly white British donors with more females, and clonal diversity was possibly underestimated.

On this clone: The antigen remains undetermined.

Generated by immunoSEQ multiplex PCR, the TCRdb table keeps only in-frame clones and is missing some. The sample lists about 190,000 clones, over 80% occurring once. This CDR3 comprises 16 residues. Trimming shortened V by 3 bases and J by 0 bases, and 12 bases separated the two germline ends. Germline V lookup: CDR1 SNHLY, CDR2 FYNNEI. Sequenced here: peripheral blood, sampled on day 0 of MenACWY control vaccination. The chain combines TRBV2 with TRBJ1-5, with D maybe TRBD1 (6 bases). This receptor was taken from an adult in good health. CDR3 loop: CASSDRNRVSNQPQHF. CDR3 coding DNA: TGTGCCAGCAGTGATCGTAACAGGGTTAGCAATCAGCCCCAGCATTTT.